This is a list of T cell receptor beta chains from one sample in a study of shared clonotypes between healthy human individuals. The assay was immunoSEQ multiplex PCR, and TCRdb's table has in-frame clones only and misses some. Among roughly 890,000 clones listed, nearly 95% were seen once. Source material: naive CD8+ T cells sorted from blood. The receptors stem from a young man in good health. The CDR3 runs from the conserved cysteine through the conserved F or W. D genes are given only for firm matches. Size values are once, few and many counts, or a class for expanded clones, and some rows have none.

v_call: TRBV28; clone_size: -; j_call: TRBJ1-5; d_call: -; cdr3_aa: CASSTSLVGERNQPQHF; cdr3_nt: TGTGCCAGCAGTACCTCCCTAGTAGGGGAGCGGAATCAGCCCCAGCATTTT
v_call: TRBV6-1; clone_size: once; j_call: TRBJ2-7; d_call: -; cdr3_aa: CASSEWSYEQYF; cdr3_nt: TGTGCCAGCAGTGAATGGAGTTACGAGCAGTACTTC
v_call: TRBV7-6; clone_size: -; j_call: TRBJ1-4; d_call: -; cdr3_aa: CASSLESGDEKLFF; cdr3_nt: TGTGCCAGCAGCTTAGAGAGTGGGGATGAAAAACTGTTTTTT
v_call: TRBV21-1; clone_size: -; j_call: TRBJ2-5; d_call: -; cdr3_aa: CASRPVVEGSRETQYF; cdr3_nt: TGTGCCAGCAGGCCAGTAGTGGAGGGGAGTCGGGAGACCCAGTACTTC
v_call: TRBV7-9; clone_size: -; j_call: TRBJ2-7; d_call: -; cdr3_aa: CASSSVSYEQYF; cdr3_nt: TGTGCCAGCAGCTCAGTTTCCTACGAGCAGTACTTC
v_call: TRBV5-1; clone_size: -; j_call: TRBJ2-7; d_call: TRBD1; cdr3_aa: CASTWDSHSYEQYF; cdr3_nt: TGCGCCAGCACCTGGGACAGCCACTCCTACGAGCAGTACTTC
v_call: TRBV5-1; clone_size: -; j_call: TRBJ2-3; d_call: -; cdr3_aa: CASSLAQDQADTQYF; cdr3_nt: TGCGCCAGCAGCTTGGCTCAAGATCAGGCAGATACGCAGTATTTT
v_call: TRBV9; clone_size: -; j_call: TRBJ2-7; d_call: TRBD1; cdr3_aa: CASSTSDRGHEQYF; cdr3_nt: TGTGCCAGCAGCACCAGCGACAGGGGCCACGAGCAGTACTTC
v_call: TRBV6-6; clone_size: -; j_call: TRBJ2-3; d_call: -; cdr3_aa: CASTSKGDSADTQYF; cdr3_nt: TGTGCCAGCACCTCGAAAGGAGATTCGGCAGATACGCAGTATTTT
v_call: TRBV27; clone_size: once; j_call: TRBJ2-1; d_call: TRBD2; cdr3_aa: CASSLTWGLAGTAYNEQFF; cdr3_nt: TGTGCCAGCAGTTTAACCTGGGGACTAGCGGGAACGGCCTACAATGAGCAGTTCTTC
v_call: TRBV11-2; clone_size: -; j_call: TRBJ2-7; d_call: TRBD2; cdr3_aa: CASSLRSSGGYEQYF; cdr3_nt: TGTGCCAGCAGCTTACGGTCTAGCGGGGGTTACGAGCAGTACTTC
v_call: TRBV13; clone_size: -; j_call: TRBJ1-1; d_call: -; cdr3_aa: CASSFAGNTEAFF; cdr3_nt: TGTGCCAGCAGCTTTGCAGGAAACACTGAAGCTTTCTTT
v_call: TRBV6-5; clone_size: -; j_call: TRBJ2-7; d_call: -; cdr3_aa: CASKGWVHSYEQYF; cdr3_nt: TGTGCCAGCAAGGGGTGGGTCCACTCCTACGAGCAGTACTTC
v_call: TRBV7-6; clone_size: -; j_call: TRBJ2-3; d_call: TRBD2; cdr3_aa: CASSRPPGLAGGSDTQYF; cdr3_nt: TGTGCCAGCAGCAGACCTCCGGGACTAGCGGGAGGCTCAGATACGCAGTATTTT
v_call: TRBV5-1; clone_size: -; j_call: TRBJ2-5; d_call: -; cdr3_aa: CASSPQGGRETQYF; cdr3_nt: TGCGCCAGCAGCCCTCAGGGGGGGCGAGAGACCCAGTACTTC
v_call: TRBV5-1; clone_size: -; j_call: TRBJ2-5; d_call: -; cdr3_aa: CASSLGQGGQETQYF; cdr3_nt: TGCGCCAGCAGCTTGGGACAGGGAGGACAAGAGACCCAGTACTTC
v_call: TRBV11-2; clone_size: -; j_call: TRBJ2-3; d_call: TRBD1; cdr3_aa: CASSYPGQGNPDTQYF; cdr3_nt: TGTGCCAGCAGCTACCCGGGACAGGGTAATCCAGATACGCAGTATTTT
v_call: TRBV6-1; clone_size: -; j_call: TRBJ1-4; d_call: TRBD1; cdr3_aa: CASSQTGATNEKLFF; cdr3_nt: TGTGCCAGCAGTCAGACAGGGGCAACTAATGAAAAACTGTTTTTT
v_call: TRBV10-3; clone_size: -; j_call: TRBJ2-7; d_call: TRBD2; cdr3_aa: CAISDSSGNGYEQYF; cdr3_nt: TGTGCCATCAGTGACTCTAGCGGGAATGGGTACGAGCAGTACTTC
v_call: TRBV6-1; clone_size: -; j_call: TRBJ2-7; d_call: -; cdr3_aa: CASSDKTYPSYEQYF; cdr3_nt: TGTGCCAGCAGTGATAAGACGTACCCTTCCTACGAGCAGTACTTC
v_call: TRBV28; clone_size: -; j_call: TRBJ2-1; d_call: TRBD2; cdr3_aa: CASSSIKREGPLGEQFF; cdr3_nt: TGTGCCAGCAGTTCAATAAAGCGGGAGGGCCCTCTCGGCGAGCAGTTCTTC
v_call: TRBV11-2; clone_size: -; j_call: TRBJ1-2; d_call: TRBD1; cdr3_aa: CASSLYRGLNYGYTF; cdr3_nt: TGTGCCAGCAGCTTATACAGGGGCTTAAACTATGGCTACACCTTC
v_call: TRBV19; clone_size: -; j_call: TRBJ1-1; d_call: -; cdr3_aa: CASIKGMVEAFF; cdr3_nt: TGTGCCAGTATTAAGGGAATGGTTGAAGCTTTCTTT
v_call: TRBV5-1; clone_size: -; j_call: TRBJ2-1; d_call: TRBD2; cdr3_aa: CASSLAASGILGNEQFF; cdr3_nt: TGCGCCAGCAGCTTGGCGGCTAGCGGGATACTAGGGAATGAGCAGTTCTTC
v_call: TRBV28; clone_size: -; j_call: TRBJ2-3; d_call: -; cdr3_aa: CASSSLVGRTDTQYF; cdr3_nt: TGTGCCAGCAGTTCTTTAGTCGGACGCACAGATACGCAGTATTTT
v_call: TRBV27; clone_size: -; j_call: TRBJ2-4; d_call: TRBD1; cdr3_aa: CASSSRWAGGSLSKNIQYF; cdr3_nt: TGTGCCAGCAGTTCGAGATGGGCAGGGGGCTCGTTATCCAAAAACATTCAGTACTTC
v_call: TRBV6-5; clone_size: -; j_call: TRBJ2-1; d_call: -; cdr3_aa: CASSYSFRNEQFF; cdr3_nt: TGTGCCAGCAGTTACTCGTTCAGGAATGAGCAGTTCTTC
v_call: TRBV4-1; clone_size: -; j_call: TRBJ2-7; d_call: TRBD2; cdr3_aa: CASSPPGGRTVYEQYF; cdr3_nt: TGCGCCAGCAGCCCGCCGGGGGGGCGTACCGTTTACGAGCAGTACTTC
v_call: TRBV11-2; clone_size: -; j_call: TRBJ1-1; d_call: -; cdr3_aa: CASSDGGQAFF; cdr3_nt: TGTGCCAGCAGCGACGGGGGGCAGGCTTTCTTT
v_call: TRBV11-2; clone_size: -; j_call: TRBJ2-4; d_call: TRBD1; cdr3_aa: CASTLPGGQGANIQYF; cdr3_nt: TGTGCCAGCACACTTCCGGGGGGACAGGGAGCGAACATTCAGTACTTC
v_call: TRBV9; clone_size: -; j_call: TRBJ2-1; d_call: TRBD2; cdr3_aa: CASSVGTSGQLEQFF; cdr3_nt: TGTGCCAGCAGCGTAGGGACTAGCGGCCAACTTGAGCAGTTCTTC
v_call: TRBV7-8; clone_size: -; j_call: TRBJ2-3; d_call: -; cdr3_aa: CASGNGATDTQYF; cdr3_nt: TGTGCCAGCGGAAATGGTGCCACAGATACGCAGTATTTT
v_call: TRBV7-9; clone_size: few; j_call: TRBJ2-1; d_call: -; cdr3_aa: CASSLRTEDYNEQFF; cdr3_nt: TGTGCCAGCAGCTTACGGACAGAGGACTACAATGAGCAGTTCTTC
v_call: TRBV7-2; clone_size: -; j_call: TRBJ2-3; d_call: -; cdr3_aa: CASSKWRVRSTDTQYF; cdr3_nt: TGTGCCAGCAGCAAGTGGCGGGTCCGGAGCACAGATACGCAGTATTTT
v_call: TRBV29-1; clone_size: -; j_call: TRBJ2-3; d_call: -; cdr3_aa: CSVVSGIRDTQYF; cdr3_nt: TGCAGCGTTGTTAGCGGAATCAGGGATACGCAGTATTTT
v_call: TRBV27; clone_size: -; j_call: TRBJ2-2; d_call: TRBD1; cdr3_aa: CASSSGTGVIMGELFF; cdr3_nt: TGTGCCAGCAGTTCCGGGACAGGGGTGATCATGGGGGAGCTGTTTTTT
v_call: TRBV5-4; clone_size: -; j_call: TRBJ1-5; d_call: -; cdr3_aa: CASSLAGADNPQHF; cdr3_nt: TGTGCCAGCAGCTTGGCCGGAGCCGATAATCCCCAGCATTTT
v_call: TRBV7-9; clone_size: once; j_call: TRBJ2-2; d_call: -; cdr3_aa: CASSPVTGELFF; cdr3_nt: TGTGCCAGCAGCCCGGTTACCGGGGAGCTGTTTTTT
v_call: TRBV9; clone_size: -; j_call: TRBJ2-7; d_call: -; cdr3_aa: CASSADAGTLYF; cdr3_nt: TGTGCCAGCAGCGCCGACGCCGGGACGCTTTACTTC